The source of this T cell receptor beta chain is a study of regulatory T cells in long-lasting Graves disease. Background on the study: The criterion for persistent Graves' disease was over 5 years of antithyroid drugs with positive TSH receptor antibodies.

Sequencing libraries for TCR beta were prepared with iRepertoire HTBI primers and Arm-PCR of CDR3 regions. TCRdb re-called the multiplex PCR reads through MiXCR, storing one row per CDR3 protein. Here the sample spans 300,000 to 500,000 distinct CDR3 sequences, roughly 20% being singletons. This clonotype was recorded a few times. Its antigen is not known. Time point denoted: persistent/refractory GD, antithyroid drugs over 5 years with positive TRAb. From PBMCs, RNA was extracted and then used to make the TCR library. EDTA tubes were used for drawing approximately 8.4 milliliters of peripheral blood. This CDR3 comprises 11 residues. The V and J ends lost 6 bases and 7 bases respectively, with 9 bases between them. CDR1 SQVTM and CDR2 ANQGSEA come from the germline V gene. Whole-study results and caveats: Repertoires from persistent disease leaned toward TRBV28, TRBJ1-2 and TRBJ2-5. Reduced TCR diversity was observed in persistent Graves' patients versus newly diagnosed patients.

The source of this sequence is a female donor with Graves disease. The chain employs TRBV29-1 and TRBJ2-2; D not resolved. The material sequenced was peripheral blood mononuclear cells (PBMCs), taken when the disease was refractory, from a patient treated with antithyroid drugs. CDR3 sequence: CSVHADGELFF. Written as DNA, the CDR3 is TGCAGCGTCCACGCGGACGGGGAGCTGTTTTTT.